Listed below are T cell receptor beta chains from one sample, sequenced in a study of blood T cell repertoires in COVID-19. Repertoires were generated with immunoSEQ multiplex PCR, while TCRdb's copy carries only in-frame clones and drops some. The sample carries tens of thousands of clones, under 85% recorded once. Specimen: peripheral blood. The source is a man in his 70s with acute or convalescent COVID-19. The CDR3 runs from the conserved cysteine through the conserved F or W. A D gene is named only where the DNA matches it firmly. Size is stated for part of the rows, as once, few or many counts, or as a class when the clone is expanded.

CDR3: CASRGGFTNEKLFF; DNA: TGTGCCAGCAGGGGGGGGTTCACTAATGAAAAACTGTTTTTT; size: NA; D: NA; V: TRBV2; J: TRBJ1-4
CDR3: CAIRDSTTNEQYF; DNA: TGTGCCATCAGGGACAGCACTACCAACGAGCAGTACTTC; size: once; D: NA; V: TRBV10-3; J: TRBJ2-7
CDR3: CATSRGQYNEQFF; DNA: TGTGCCACCAGCAGAGGACAGTACAATGAGCAGTTCTTC; size: NA; D: NA; V: TRBV15; J: TRBJ2-1
CDR3: CASSPRAYEQYF; DNA: TGTGCCAGCAGCCCCCGGGCCTACGAGCAGTACTTC; size: NA; D: NA; V: TRBV3-1/TRBV3-2; J: TRBJ2-7
CDR3: CASSPGGPGGELFF; DNA: TGTGCCAGTAGCCCGGGGGGGCCGGGCGGGGAGCTGTTTTTT; size: NA; D: TRBD2; V: TRBV19; J: TRBJ2-2
CDR3: CASSSGTGEKLFF; DNA: TGCGCCAGCAGCTCCGGGACTGGTGAAAAACTGTTTTTT; size: NA; D: NA; V: TRBV5-1; J: TRBJ1-4
CDR3: CASSFRNTEAFF; DNA: TGTGCCAGCAGCTTCAGGAACACTGAAGCTTTCTTT; size: NA; D: NA; V: TRBV5-8; J: TRBJ1-1
CDR3: CASSRGDTEAFF; DNA: TGTGCCAGCAGCCGGGGGGACACTGAAGCTTTCTTT; size: NA; D: NA; V: TRBV6-5; J: TRBJ1-1
CDR3: CASSADRETQYF; DNA: TGTGCCAGCTCAGCAGACAGGGAGACCCAGTACTTC; size: NA; D: NA; V: TRBV18; J: TRBJ2-5
CDR3: CASSYHRLRGTEAFF; DNA: TGTGCCAGCAGCTACCACAGGCTCCGCGGCACTGAAGCTTTCTTT; size: NA; D: NA; V: TRBV11-2; J: TRBJ1-1
CDR3: CASSHSGLAGVTDTQYF; DNA: TGTGCCAGCAGCCATTCTGGACTAGCGGGGGTCACAGATACGCAGTATTTT; size: NA; D: TRBD2; V: TRBV16; J: TRBJ2-3
CDR3: CASSSRGDSSNEQFF; DNA: TGTGCCAGCAGCTCCCGGGGGGACTCCTCGAATGAGCAGTTCTTC; size: NA; D: TRBD2; V: TRBV11-3; J: TRBJ2-1
CDR3: CASSKEEGAQTGYTF; DNA: TGTGCCAGCAGCAAAGAGGAGGGGGCCCAGACTGGCTACACCTTC; size: NA; D: NA; V: TRBV21-1; J: TRBJ1-2
CDR3: CSVRTGDGNTIYF; DNA: TGCAGCGTCAGGACAGGGGACGGAAACACCATATATTTT; size: NA; D: TRBD1; V: TRBV29-1; J: TRBJ1-3
CDR3: CASSLAGGYTF; DNA: TGCGCCAGCAGCTTGGCCGGGGGCTACACCTTC; size: NA; D: NA; V: TRBV5-1; J: TRBJ1-2
CDR3: CASSLGWGDRAQHF; DNA: TGTGCCAGCAGCTTGGGCTGGGGGGACAGGGCCCAGCATTTT; size: NA; D: TRBD1; V: TRBV5-5; J: TRBJ1-5
CDR3: CASGETGDVGANVLTF; DNA: TGTGCCAGCGGGGAGACAGGGGACGTTGGGGCCAACGTCCTGACTTTC; size: NA; D: TRBD1; V: TRBV27; J: TRBJ2-6
CDR3: CASSSIGTAANSPLHF; DNA: TGTGCCAGCAGTTCAATCGGGACAGCTGCTAATTCACCCCTCCACTTT; size: NA; D: TRBD1; V: TRBV28; J: TRBJ1-6
CDR3: CASKQESNQPQHF; DNA: TGTGCCAGCAAGCAGGAAAGCAATCAGCCCCAGCATTTT; size: NA; D: NA; V: TRBV6-6; J: TRBJ1-5
CDR3: CASSVTSGGTNEQFF; DNA: TGCGCCAGCAGTGTGACTAGCGGGGGCACTAATGAGCAGTTCTTC; size: NA; D: TRBD2; V: TRBV10-2; J: TRBJ2-1
CDR3: CASSLAGRGPSLNTEAFF; DNA: TGTGCCAGCAGCTTAGCTGGCAGGGGGCCTTCTCTCAACACTGAAGCTTTCTTT; size: NA; D: TRBD1; V: TRBV11-2; J: TRBJ1-1
CDR3: CASSYLTGDTQYF; DNA: TGTGCCAGCAGTTACCTGACAGGGGATACGCAGTATTTT; size: NA; D: TRBD1; V: TRBV6-2/TRBV6-3; J: TRBJ2-3
CDR3: CASSQGTYYGYTF; DNA: TGTGCCAGCAGCCAAGGGACATACTATGGCTACACCTTC; size: NA; D: NA; V: TRBV4-2; J: TRBJ1-2
CDR3: CASSPRGQGAFAEAFF; DNA: TGTGCCAGCAGCCCTAGGGGACAGGGGGCTTTCGCGGAAGCTTTCTTT; size: NA; D: TRBD1; V: TRBV7-8; J: TRBJ1-1
CDR3: CASSKAGSYNEQFF; DNA: TGCGCCAGCAGTAAAGCGGGTTCCTACAATGAGCAGTTCTTC; size: NA; D: NA; V: TRBV10-1; J: TRBJ2-1
CDR3: CASSRAGGNQPQHF; DNA: TGTGCCAGCAGCCGGGCGGGGGGCAATCAGCCCCAGCATTTT; size: once; D: NA; V: TRBV27; J: TRBJ1-5
CDR3: CASSQGLIGGEQYF; DNA: TGTGCCAGCAGCCAAGGATTGATAGGGGGCGAGCAGTACTTC; size: NA; D: NA; V: TRBV14; J: TRBJ2-7
CDR3: CASSLLTTSGNTIYF; DNA: TGTGCCAGCAGCTTGTTAACGACATCTGGAAACACCATATATTTT; size: NA; D: NA; V: TRBV5-6; J: TRBJ1-3
CDR3: CASSQDPRPNVLTF; DNA: TGCGCCAGCAGCCAAGATCCTAGACCCAACGTCCTGACTTTC; size: once; D: NA; V: TRBV4-1; J: TRBJ2-6
CDR3: CASSLWPGGVDTQYF; DNA: TGTGCCAGCAGTTTATGGCCAGGGGGTGTAGATACGCAGTATTTT; size: NA; D: TRBD1; V: TRBV27; J: TRBJ2-3
CDR3: CASSSNGGDTDTQYF; DNA: TGTGCCAGCAGCTCGAACGGGGGTGACACAGATACGCAGTATTTT; size: few; D: NA; V: TRBV5-5; J: TRBJ2-3
CDR3: CASSLRTGWTEAFF; DNA: TGTGCCAGCAGTCTAAGGACAGGGTGGACTGAAGCTTTCTTT; size: NA; D: TRBD1; V: TRBV28; J: TRBJ1-1
CDR3: CSVEAASGGAPDTQYF; DNA: TGCAGCGTTGAAGCGGCGAGCGGGGGGGCCCCAGATACGCAGTATTTT; size: NA; D: TRBD2; V: TRBV29-1; J: TRBJ2-3
CDR3: CASSETGLRTNEKLFF; DNA: TGTGCCAGCAGTGAAACAGGGTTAAGAACTAATGAAAAACTGTTTTTT; size: NA; D: NA; V: TRBV6-1; J: TRBJ1-4
CDR3: CASSLLTGQINEAFF; DNA: TGTGCCAGCAGTCTACTGACAGGGCAAATTAATGAGGCTTTCTTT; size: NA; D: TRBD1; V: TRBV6-6; J: TRBJ1-1
CDR3: CASSYSVTGNQPQHF; DNA: TGTGCCAGCAGTTACTCGGTAACGGGCAATCAGCCCCAGCATTTT; size: NA; D: NA; V: TRBV6-5; J: TRBJ1-5
CDR3: CASSSSGGLSYNEQFF; DNA: TGTGCCAGCAGTTCTAGCGGGGGGCTTTCCTACAATGAGCAGTTCTTC; size: NA; D: TRBD2; V: TRBV27; J: TRBJ2-1
CDR3: CSVEYGSSYNEQFF; DNA: TGCAGCGTTGAATATGGGAGCTCCTACAATGAGCAGTTCTTC; size: NA; D: NA; V: TRBV29-1; J: TRBJ2-1
CDR3: CASSRDGGGNQPQHF; DNA: TGCGCCAGCAGCCGTGACGGGGGTGGTAATCAGCCCCAGCATTTT; size: NA; D: NA; V: TRBV5-1; J: TRBJ1-5
CDR3: CASSGGTSSPLHF; DNA: TGCGCCAGCAGCGGAGGGACGTCATCACCCCTCCACTTT; size: many; D: NA; V: TRBV5-1; J: TRBJ1-6
CDR3: CSVARGSTNEKLFF; DNA: TGCAGCGTTGCCAGGGGATCAACTAATGAAAAACTGTTTTTT; size: NA; D: NA; V: TRBV29-1; J: TRBJ1-4
CDR3: CASSLTGPRTEGYTF; DNA: TGTGCCAGCAGTTTAACGGGCCCCAGGACAGAAGGCTACACCTTC; size: NA; D: NA; V: TRBV28; J: TRBJ1-2
CDR3: CASSNNRGAYGYTF; DNA: TGCGCCAGCAGCAACAACAGGGGGGCCTATGGCTACACCTTC; size: NA; D: TRBD1; V: TRBV5-1; J: TRBJ1-2
CDR3: CASSPGSTPLHF; DNA: TGTGCCAGCTCACCGGGCAGCACACCCCTCCACTTT; size: NA; D: NA; V: TRBV18; J: TRBJ1-6
CDR3: CASSRQDQETQYF; DNA: TGTGCCAGCAGTCGACAGGACCAAGAGACCCAGTACTTC; size: NA; D: NA; V: TRBV5-4; J: TRBJ2-5
CDR3: CATSAGTDNEQFF; DNA: TGTGCCACCAGTGCAGGTACCGACAATGAGCAGTTCTTC; size: NA; D: NA; V: TRBV15; J: TRBJ2-1